This TCR beta chain was identified in a study of tumor and adjacent non-tumor tissue in lung cancer. No cell sorting was done before RNA was extracted from the tissue. This non-tumor lung sample came from over 3 cm beyond the tumor edge. The CDR3 runs to 13 residues. Worth noting for this clonotype: Relative to the germline gene, one junction end is altered; a read error may explain this.

A modified ARM-PCR protocol with three rounds of nested PCR amplified TCRbeta. TCRdb analysed the multiplex PCR reads with MiXCR anew, one entry per CDR3 protein. The sample consists of about 75,000 distinct CDR3 sequences, around 65% of them appearing once. This TCR came from a woman between 50 and 59 years old with non-small cell lung cancer. The chain carries TRBV12-3 or TRBV12-4 and TRBJ2-3, with D unclear. The sample comprised distant non-tumor lung tissue. This CDR3 reads CVSSFEGYVPQYF. The CDR3 DNA is TGTGTCAGCAGTTTTGAAGGTTATGTACCGCAGTATTTT.